Listed below are T cell receptor beta chains from one sample, sequenced in a study of blood T cell repertoires in COVID-19. Sequencing was performed with immunoSEQ multiplex PCR; in TCRdb, only in-frame clones are kept and a portion is missing. In the table there are about 83,000 clones, approximately 80% of which are singletons. Sequencing was done on a sample of peripheral blood. Receptors originate from a woman of 80 years or more with acute or convalescent COVID-19. Each CDR3 is given with its conserved first and last residue. Fields, in order: clone size, D gene, V gene, J gene, CDR3 protein, CDR3 DNA. The D gene is left open where the match is weak. Clone size is stated in some rows and not others, as once, few, many or a class when expanded.

>.|TRBD1|TRBV25-1|TRBJ1-1
CASSLNRQGATEAFF
TGTGCCAGCAGTCTCAACCGACAGGGGGCCACTGAAGCTTTCTTT
>.|.|TRBV7-3|TRBJ1-2
CASSPGFSGVGYTF
TGTGCCAGCAGCCCAGGGTTCTCAGGGGTGGGCTACACCTTC
>.|.|TRBV3-1/TRBV3-2|TRBJ1-5
CASSQVGDQPQHF
TGTGCCAGCAGCCAAGTCGGAGATCAGCCCCAGCATTTT
>few|TRBD1|TRBV7-8|TRBJ2-7
CASSLAGQGGEQYF
TGTGCCAGCAGCTTAGCGGGACAGGGGGGCGAGCAGTACTTC
>.|.|TRBV4-1|TRBJ1-1
CASSSKPGIANTEAFF
TGCGCCAGCAGTAGTAAACCCGGGATAGCCAACACTGAAGCTTTCTTT
>.|.|TRBV5-1|TRBJ2-2
CASSIDSYTGELFF
TGCGCCAGCAGCATTGACTCCTACACCGGGGAGCTGTTTTTT
>.|.|TRBV10-2|TRBJ1-2
CASSESPSVGYTF
TGCGCCAGCAGTGAGTCCCCATCGGTTGGCTACACCTTC
>.|.|TRBV5-6|TRBJ1-6
CASSLKPGESPLHF
TGTGCCAGCAGCCTTAAGCCCGGTGAATCACCCCTCCACTTT
>.|TRBD1|TRBV6-5|TRBJ1-2
CASSYFGTGGNYGYTF
TGTGCCAGCAGTTACTTTGGGACAGGGGGGAACTATGGCTACACCTTC
>.|.|TRBV7-9|TRBJ1-2
CASTPRGFYGYTF
TGTGCCAGCACCCCCAGGGGATTCTATGGCTACACCTTC
>.|.|TRBV2|TRBJ1-5
CASSEAAGFQPQHF
TGTGCCAGCAGTGAAGCGGCGGGGTTTCAGCCCCAGCATTTT
>few|TRBD1|TRBV11-2|TRBJ1-3
CASSSTGVSGNTIYF
TGTGCCAGCAGCTCCACAGGGGTCTCTGGAAACACCATATATTTT
>.|TRBD2|TRBV10-3|TRBJ2-1
CAIKPGLASNEQFF
TGTGCCATCAAACCGGGACTAGCTAGCAATGAGCAGTTCTTC
>.|TRBD1|TRBV11-2|TRBJ1-4
CASSLGQGSNEKLFF
TGTGCCAGCAGCCTCGGACAGGGTTCCAATGAAAAACTGTTTTTT
>many|.|TRBV24-1|TRBJ2-3
CATSGGSGFHTQYF
TGTGCCACCAGTGGGGGAAGCGGTTTTCATACGCAGTATTTT
>once|.|TRBV7-2|TRBJ1-4
CASSPSQGLNNEKLFF
TGTGCCAGCAGCCCCAGCCAGGGGCTCAATAATGAAAAACTGTTTTTT
>.|TRBD2|TRBV3-1/TRBV3-2|TRBJ2-3
CASGTSGGRYTDTQYF
TGTGCCAGCGGGACTAGCGGGGGCCGGTACACAGATACGCAGTATTTT
>.|.|TRBV30|TRBJ2-1
CACGVSGQFF
TGTGCCTGTGGGGTTAGCGGGCAGTTCTTC
>.|.|TRBV11-2|TRBJ1-6
CASSLDQQGRNSPLHF
TGTGCCAGCAGCTTAGATCAGCAGGGGAGAAATTCACCCCTCCACTTT
>.|.|TRBV24-1|TRBJ2-1
CATSDGSSYNEQFF
TGTGCCACCAGTGACGGGAGCTCCTACAATGAGCAGTTCTTC
>.|TRBD1|TRBV7-9|TRBJ2-2
CASSARTGLDTGELFF
TGTGCCAGCAGCGCGCGGACAGGGCTTGACACCGGGGAGCTGTTTTTT
>few|TRBD2|TRBV10-3|TRBJ2-2
CAAKGTSGGGNTGELFF
TGTGCCGCAAAAGGGACTAGCGGGGGTGGGAACACCGGGGAGCTGTTTTTT
>.|TRBD2|TRBV7-2|TRBJ2-7
CASSLEGGPGLASPYEQYF
TGTGCCAGCAGCTTAGAGGGGGGGCCGGGACTAGCTTCCCCCTACGAGCAGTACTTC
>few|TRBD2|TRBV4-3|TRBJ2-7
CASSQDDITGGLAGGHSYEQYF
TGCGCCAGCAGCCAAGATGACATCACGGGCGGGCTAGCGGGGGGGCACTCCTACGAGCAGTACTTC
>.|TRBD2|TRBV7-2|TRBJ2-5
CASSPGLAHQETQYF
TGTGCCAGCAGCCCTGGACTAGCCCACCAAGAGACCCAGTACTTC
>.|TRBD2|TRBV2|TRBJ2-5
CASSYSVGGDQNQETQYF
TGTGCCAGCAGTTACTCGGTTGGGGGGGACCAAAACCAAGAGACCCAGTACTTC
>.|.|TRBV7-3|TRBJ1-1
CASGDSMNTEAFF
TGTGCCAGCGGGGACTCTATGAACACTGAAGCTTTCTTT
>.|.|TRBV7-2|TRBJ1-1
CASSLLGSRKAFF
TGTGCCAGCAGCCTCCTAGGGAGCCGCAAAGCTTTCTTT
>.|.|TRBV2|TRBJ1-3
CASSDSDTGSGNTIYF
TGTGCCAGCAGTGATAGCGACACGGGCTCTGGAAACACCATATATTTT
>.|.|TRBV6-6|TRBJ2-7
CASVKGLTYEQYF
TGTGCCAGCGTCAAGGGACTTACCTACGAGCAGTACTTC
>.|TRBD1|TRBV7-9|TRBJ2-7
CASSYNRGPDDF
TGTGCCAGCAGCTACAACAGGGGTCCTGACGACTTC
>.|.|TRBV7-9|TRBJ2-5
CASSPHRDDLETQYF
TGTGCCAGCAGCCCCCACAGGGATGATTTGGAGACCCAGTACTTC
>few|TRBD1|TRBV7-2|TRBJ1-4
CASSPTGVTNEKLFF
TGTGCCAGCAGCCCTACAGGGGTCACTAATGAAAAACTGTTTTTT
>few|.|TRBV6-2/TRBV6-3|TRBJ1-1
CASSSGRRTEAFF
TGTGCCAGCAGTTCCGGGAGGAGGACTGAAGCTTTCTTT
>.|.|TRBV7-2|TRBJ2-1
CASSLVRNLARSSYNEQFF
TGTGCCAGCAGCTTAGTTCGAAACCTAGCGAGGAGCTCCTACAATGAGCAGTTCTTC
>.|TRBD1|TRBV19|TRBJ2-1
CASSGTGLPPRGEQFF
TGTGCCAGTAGTGGGACAGGGCTACCCCCGAGGGGTGAGCAGTTCTTC
>once|.|TRBV7-8|TRBJ2-3
CATGGRTDTQYF
TGTGCCACCGGGGGACGAACAGATACGCAGTATTTT
>.|.|TRBV30|TRBJ1-1
CAWGRGGTEAFF
TGTGCCTGGGGCCGGGGGGGTACTGAAGCTTTCTTT
>.|TRBD1|TRBV11-2|TRBJ1-2
CASSPDRGALNYGYTF
TGTGCCAGCAGTCCCGACAGGGGTGCTTTGAACTATGGCTACACCTTC
>.|.|TRBV5-1|TRBJ1-2
CASRPNDSPYGYTF
TGCGCCAGCAGGCCCAACGACAGCCCCTATGGCTACACCTTC
>.|.|TRBV7-9|TRBJ1-2
CGGAGVGYTF
TGTGGCGGAGCAGGGGTCGGCTACACCTTC
>.|.|TRBV5-5|TRBJ1-6
CASSLEGREVSPLHF
TGTGCCAGCAGTCTGGAGGGCAGGGAGGTTTCACCCCTCCACTTT
>.|.|TRBV3-1/TRBV3-2|TRBJ1-5
CASSQGASQPQHF
TGTGCCAGCAGCCAAGGCGCAAGTCAGCCCCAGCATTTT
>.|.|TRBV3-1/TRBV3-2|TRBJ1-1
CASSQVVWQGGTEAFF
TGTGCCAGCAGCCAAGTCGTTTGGCAGGGAGGCACTGAAGCTTTCTTT
>.|TRBD1|TRBV19|TRBJ1-3
CASTILTGGGSGNTIYF
TGTGCCAGTACCATCCTAACAGGGGGGGGTTCTGGAAACACCATATATTTT
>.|.|TRBV6-5|TRBJ1-5
CATSASSNQPQHF
TGTGCCACTAGTGCGTCAAGCAATCAGCCCCAGCATTTT